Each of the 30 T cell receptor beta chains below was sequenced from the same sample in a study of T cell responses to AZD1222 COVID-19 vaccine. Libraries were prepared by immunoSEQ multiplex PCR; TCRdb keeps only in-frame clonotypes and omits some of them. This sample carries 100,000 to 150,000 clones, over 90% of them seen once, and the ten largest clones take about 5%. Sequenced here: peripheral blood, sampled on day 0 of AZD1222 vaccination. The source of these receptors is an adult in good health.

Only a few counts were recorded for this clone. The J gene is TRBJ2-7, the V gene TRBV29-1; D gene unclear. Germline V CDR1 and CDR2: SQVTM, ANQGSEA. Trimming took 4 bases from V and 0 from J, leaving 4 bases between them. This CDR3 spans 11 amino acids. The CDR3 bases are TGCAGCGTTGGAGACTCCTACGAGCAGTACTTC. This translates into CSVGDSYEQYF.

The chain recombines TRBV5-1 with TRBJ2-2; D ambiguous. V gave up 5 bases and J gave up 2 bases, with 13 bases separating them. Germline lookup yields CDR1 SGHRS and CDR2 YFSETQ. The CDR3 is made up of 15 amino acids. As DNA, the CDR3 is TGCGCCAGCAGGTCATTCGCCCCCAACACCGGGGAGCTGTTTTTT. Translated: CASRSFAPNTGELFF. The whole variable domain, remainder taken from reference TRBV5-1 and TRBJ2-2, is KAGVTQTPRYLIKTRGQQVTLSCSPISGHRSVSWYQQTPGQGLQFLFEYFSETQRNKGNFPGRFSGRQFSNSRSEMNVSTLELGDSALYLCASRSFAPNTGELFFGEGSRLTVL.

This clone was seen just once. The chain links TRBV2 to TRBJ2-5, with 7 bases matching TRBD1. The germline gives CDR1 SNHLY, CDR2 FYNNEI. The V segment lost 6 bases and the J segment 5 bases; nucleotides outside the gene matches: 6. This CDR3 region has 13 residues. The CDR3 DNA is TGTGCCAGCAGGAACAGGGGCCTGGAGACCCAGTACTTC. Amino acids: CASRNRGLETQYF.

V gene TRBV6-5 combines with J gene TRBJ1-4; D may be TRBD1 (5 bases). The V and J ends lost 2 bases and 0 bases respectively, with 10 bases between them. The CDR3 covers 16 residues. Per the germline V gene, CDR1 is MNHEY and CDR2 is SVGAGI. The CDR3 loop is CASSYGGTATNEKLFF. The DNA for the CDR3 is TGTGCCAGCAGTTACGGTGGGACTGCAACTAATGAAAAACTGTTTTTT.

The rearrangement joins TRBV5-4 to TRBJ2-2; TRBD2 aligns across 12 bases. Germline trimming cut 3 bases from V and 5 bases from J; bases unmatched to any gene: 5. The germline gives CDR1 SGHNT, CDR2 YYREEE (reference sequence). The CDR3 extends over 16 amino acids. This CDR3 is CASSSGLAGGTGELFF. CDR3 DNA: TGTGCCAGCAGCTCGGGACTAGCGGGTGGAACCGGGGAGCTGTTTTTT.

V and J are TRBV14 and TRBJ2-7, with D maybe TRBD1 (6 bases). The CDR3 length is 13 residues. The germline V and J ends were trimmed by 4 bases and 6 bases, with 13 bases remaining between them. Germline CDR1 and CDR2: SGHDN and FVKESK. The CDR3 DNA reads TGTGCCAGCAGCCTTGGGACAAAGGGCGAGCAGTACTTC. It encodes CASSLGTKGEQYF. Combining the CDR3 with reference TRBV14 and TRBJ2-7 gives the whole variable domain EAGVTQFPSHSVIEKGQTVTLRCDPISGHDNLYWYRRVMGKEIKFLLHFVKESKQDESGMPNNRFLAERTGGTYSTLKVQPAELEDSGVYFCASSLGTKGEQYFGPGTRLTVT.

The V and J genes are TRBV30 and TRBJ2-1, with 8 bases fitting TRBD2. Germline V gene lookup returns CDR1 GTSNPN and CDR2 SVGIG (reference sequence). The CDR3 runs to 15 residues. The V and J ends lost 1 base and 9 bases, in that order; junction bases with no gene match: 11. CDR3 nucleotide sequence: TGTGCCTGGAGTGAAAAGCGGGGGCCTGCGGGTGAGCAGTTCTTC. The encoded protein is CAWSEKRGPAGEQFF.

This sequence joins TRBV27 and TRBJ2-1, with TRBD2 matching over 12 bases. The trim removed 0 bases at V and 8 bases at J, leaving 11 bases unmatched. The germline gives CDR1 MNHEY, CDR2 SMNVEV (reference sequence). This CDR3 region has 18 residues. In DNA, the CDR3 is TGTGCCAGCAGTTTATCCCCACTAGCGGGAGGCCCAGGGGATGAGCAGTTCTTC. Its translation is CASSLSPLAGGPGDEQFF.

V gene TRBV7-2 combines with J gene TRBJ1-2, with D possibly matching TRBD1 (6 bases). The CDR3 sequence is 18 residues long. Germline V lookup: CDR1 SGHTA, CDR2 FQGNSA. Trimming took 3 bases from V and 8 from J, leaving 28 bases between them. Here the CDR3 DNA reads TGTGCCAGCAGCTTTTATTTTACTAGTGGCAGGGGACGCGCCGGCTACACCTTC. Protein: CASSFYFTSGRGRAGYTF.

The CDR3 is CASSLIRDRDYTF. CDR3 in DNA: TGTGCCAGCAGTTTAATCCGGGACAGGGACTACACCTTC. The gene calls are TRBV6-6 and TRBJ1-2; TRBD1 matches 9 bases. CDR3 length equals 13 residues. V gave up 4 bases and J gave up 10 bases; unmatched junction bases: 7. CDR1 and CDR2 from the germline V gene are MNHNY and SVGAGI (reference sequence).

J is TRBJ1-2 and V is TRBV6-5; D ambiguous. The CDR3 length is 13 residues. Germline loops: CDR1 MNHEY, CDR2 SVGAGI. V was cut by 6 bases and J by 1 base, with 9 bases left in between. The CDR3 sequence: CASRTSSNYGYTF. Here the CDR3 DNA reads TGTGCCAGCAGAACCTCGAGTAACTATGGCTACACCTTC.

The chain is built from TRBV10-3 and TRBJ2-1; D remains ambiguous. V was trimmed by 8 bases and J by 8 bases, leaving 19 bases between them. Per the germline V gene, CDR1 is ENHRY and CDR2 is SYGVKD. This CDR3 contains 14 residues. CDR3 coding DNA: TGTGCCATCCACGACCCAACGGGTGGGCATGAGCAGTTCTTC. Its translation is CAIHDPTGGHEQFF.

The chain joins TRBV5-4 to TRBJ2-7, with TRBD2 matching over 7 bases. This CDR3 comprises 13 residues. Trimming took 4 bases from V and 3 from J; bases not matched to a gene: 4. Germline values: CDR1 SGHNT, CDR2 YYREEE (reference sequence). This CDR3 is CASSAGAHYEQYF. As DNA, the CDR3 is TGTGCCAGCAGCGCGGGAGCCCACTACGAGCAGTACTTC.

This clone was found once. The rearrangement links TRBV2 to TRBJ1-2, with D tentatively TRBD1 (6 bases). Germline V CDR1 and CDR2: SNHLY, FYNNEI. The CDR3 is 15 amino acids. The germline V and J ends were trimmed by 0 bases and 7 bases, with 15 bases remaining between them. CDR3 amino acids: CASSEAGEGVRGYTF. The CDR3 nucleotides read TGTGCCAGCAGTGAAGCGGGGGAGGGGGTTCGTGGCTACACCTTC. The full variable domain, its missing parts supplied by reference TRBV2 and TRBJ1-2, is EPEVTQTPSHQVTQMGQEVILRCVPISNHLYFYWYRQILGQKVEFLVSFYNNEISEKSEIFDDQFSVERPDGSNFTLKIRSTKLEDSAMYFCASSEAGEGVRGYTFGSGTRLTVV.

The CDR3 DNA reads as TGCGCCAGCAGCTTAGTAGCGGAGACCTACGAGCAGTACTTC. Its protein product is CASSLVAETYEQYF. This chain links TRBV5-1 with TRBJ2-7; D is perhaps TRBD2 (6 bases). The CDR3 loop spans 14 amino acids. Deletions cut 2 bases from V and 2 bases from J, with 11 bases between. Germline V CDR1 and CDR2: SGHRS, YFSETQ.

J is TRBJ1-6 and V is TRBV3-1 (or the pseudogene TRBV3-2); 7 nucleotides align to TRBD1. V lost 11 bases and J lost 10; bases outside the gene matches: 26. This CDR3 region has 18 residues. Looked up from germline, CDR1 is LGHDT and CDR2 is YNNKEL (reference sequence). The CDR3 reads CAGHCWDSRRLRTSPLHF. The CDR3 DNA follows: TGTGCCGGGCATTGTTGGGACAGTAGAAGGTTGAGGACGTCACCCCTCCACTTT.

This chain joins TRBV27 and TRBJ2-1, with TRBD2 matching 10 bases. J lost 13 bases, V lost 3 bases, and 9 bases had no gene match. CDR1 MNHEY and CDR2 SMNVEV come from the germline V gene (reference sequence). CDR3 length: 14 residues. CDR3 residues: CASSFSSGGHRQFF. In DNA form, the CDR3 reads TGTGCCAGCAGTTTCTCTAGCGGGGGTCACCGACAGTTCTTC.

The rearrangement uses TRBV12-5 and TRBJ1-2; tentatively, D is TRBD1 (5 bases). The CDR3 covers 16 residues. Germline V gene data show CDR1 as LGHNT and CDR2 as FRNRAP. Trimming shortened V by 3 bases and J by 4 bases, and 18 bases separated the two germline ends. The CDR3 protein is CASGLGGAPTLYGYTF. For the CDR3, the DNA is TGTGCTAGTGGTTTAGGTGGGGCGCCGACCCTCTATGGCTACACCTTC. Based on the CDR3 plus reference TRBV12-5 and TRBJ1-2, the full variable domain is DARVTQTPRHKVTEMGQEVTMRCQPILGHNTVFWYRQTMMQGLELLAYFRNRAPLDDSGMPKDRFSAEMPDATLATLKIQPSEPRDSAVYFCASGLGGAPTLYGYTFGSGTRLTVV.

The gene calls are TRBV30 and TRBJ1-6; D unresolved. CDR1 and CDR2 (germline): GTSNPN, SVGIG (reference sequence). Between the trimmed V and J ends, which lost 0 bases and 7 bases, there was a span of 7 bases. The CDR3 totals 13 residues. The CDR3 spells CAWSVFLNSPLHF. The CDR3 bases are TGTGCCTGGAGTGTTTTCCTAAATTCACCCCTCCACTTT. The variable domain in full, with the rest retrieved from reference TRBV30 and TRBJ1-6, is SQTIHQWPATLVQPVGSPLSLECTVEGTSNPNLYWYRQAAGRGLQLLFYSVGIGQISSEVPQNLSASRPQDRQFILSSKKLLLSDSGFYLCAWSVFLNSPLHFGNGTRLTVT.

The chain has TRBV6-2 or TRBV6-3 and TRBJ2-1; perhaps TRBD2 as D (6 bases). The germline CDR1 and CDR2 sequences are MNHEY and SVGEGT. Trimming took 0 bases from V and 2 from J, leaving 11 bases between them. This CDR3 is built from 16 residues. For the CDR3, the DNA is TGTGCCAGCAGTTACTCCAGCGGAGGGGCCTACAATGAGCAGTTCTTC. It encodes CASSYSSGGAYNEQFF.

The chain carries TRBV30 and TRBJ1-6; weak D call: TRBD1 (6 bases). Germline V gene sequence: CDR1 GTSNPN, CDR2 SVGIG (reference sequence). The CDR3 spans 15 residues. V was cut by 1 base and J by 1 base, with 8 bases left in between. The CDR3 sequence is CAWSEGVSYNSPLHF. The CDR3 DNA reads TGTGCCTGGAGTGAGGGGGTATCCTATAATTCACCCCTCCACTTT.

CDR3 amino acids: CASSRQENTEAFF. CDR3 coding DNA: TGTGCCAGTAGCAGACAGGAAAACACTGAAGCTTTCTTT. The chain has TRBV19 and TRBJ1-1, with D tentatively TRBD1 (6 bases). CDR3 length: 13 residues. Looked up from germline, CDR1 is LNHDA and CDR2 is SQIVND (reference sequence). V was shortened by 6 bases and J by 2 bases, with 10 bases between the two germline ends.

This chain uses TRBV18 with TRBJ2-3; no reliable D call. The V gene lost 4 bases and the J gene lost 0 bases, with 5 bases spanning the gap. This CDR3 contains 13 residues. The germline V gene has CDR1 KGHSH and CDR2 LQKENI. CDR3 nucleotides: TGTGCCAGCTCACAAAGGAGCACAGATACGCAGTATTTT. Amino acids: CASSQRSTDTQYF. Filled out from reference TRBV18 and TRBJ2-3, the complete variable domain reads NAGVMQNPRHLVRRRGQEARLRCSPMKGHSHVYWYRQLPEEGLKFMVYLQKENIIDESGMPKERFSAEFPKEGPSILRIQQVVRGDSAAYFCASSQRSTDTQYFGPGTRLTVL.

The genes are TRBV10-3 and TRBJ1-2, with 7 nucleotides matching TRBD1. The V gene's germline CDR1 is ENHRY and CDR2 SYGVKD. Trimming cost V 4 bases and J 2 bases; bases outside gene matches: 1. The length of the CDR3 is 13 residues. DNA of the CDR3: TGTGCCATCAGTGGGGACAGAAACTATGGCTACACCTTC. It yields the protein CAISGDRNYGYTF.

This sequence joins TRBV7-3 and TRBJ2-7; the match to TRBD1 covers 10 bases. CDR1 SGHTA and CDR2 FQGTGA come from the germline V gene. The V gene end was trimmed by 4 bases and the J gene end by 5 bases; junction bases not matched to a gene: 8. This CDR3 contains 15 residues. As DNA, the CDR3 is TGTGCCAGCAGCTCGACCGGGACAGGGGCCGACGAGCAGTACTTC. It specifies CASSSTGTGADEQYF.

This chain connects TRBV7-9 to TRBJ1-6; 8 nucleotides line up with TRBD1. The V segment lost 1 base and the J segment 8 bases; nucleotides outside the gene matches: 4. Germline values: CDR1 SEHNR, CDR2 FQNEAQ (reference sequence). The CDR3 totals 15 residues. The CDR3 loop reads CASSLVGQGDSPLHF. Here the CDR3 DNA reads TGTGCCAGCAGCTTAGTAGGACAGGGTGATTCACCCCTCCACTTT.

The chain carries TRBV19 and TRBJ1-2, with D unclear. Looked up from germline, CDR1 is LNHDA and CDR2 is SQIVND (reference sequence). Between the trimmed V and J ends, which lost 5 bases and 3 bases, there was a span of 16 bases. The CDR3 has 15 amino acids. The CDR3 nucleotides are TGTGCCAGTAGTGGTTTATCGGGAGACTACTATGGCTACACCTTC. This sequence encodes CASSGLSGDYYGYTF.

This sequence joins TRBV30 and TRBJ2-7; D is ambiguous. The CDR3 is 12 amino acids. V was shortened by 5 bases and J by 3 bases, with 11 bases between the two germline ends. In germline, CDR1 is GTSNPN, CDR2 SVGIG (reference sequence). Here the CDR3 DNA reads TGTGCCTGGCAGACACAAAACTACGAGCAGTACTTC. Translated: CAWQTQNYEQYF. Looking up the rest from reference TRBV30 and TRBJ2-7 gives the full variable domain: SQTIHQWPATLVQPVGSPLSLECTVEGTSNPNLYWYRQAAGRGLQLLFYSVGIGQISSEVPQNLSASRPQDRQFILSSKKLLLSDSGFYLCAWQTQNYEQYFGPGTRLTVT.

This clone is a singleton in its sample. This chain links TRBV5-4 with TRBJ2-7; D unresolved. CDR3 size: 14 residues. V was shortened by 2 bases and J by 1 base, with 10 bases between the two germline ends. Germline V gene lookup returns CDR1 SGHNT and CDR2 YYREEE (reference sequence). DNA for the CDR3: TGTGCCAGCAGCTTCGACAAGGGTTCCTACGAGCAGTACTTC. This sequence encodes CASSFDKGSYEQYF.

As DNA, the CDR3 is TGTGCCAGCAGCGTAAATTTACTAGCCGGTACCTACGAGCAGTACTTC. Protein product: CASSVNLLAGTYEQYF. The chain employs TRBV9 and TRBJ2-7, with D perhaps matching TRBD2 (6 bases). The germline V gene has CDR1 SGDLS and CDR2 YYNGEE. There are 16 residues in the CDR3. With 1 base removed from V and 2 bases from J, the gap between germline ends came to 16 bases.